The next 11 T cell receptor beta chains were all read from a single sample in a study of T cells in Graves' hyperthyroidism and ophthalmopathy. Using RNA transcripts as the source, TCR beta CDR3 regions were amplified. The HTBI set primed first-round TCR CDR3 RT-PCR. TCRdb recomputed calls from the multiplex PCR reads with MiXCR, one row per CDR3 protein. In the table there are some 620,000 distinct CDR3 sequences, roughly 16% of which are singletons. Material for sequencing was blood. The receptors were gathered from a woman in her twenties or thirties with Graves' hyperthyroidism.

The chain recombines TRBV12-3 or TRBV12-4 with TRBJ1-1, with D maybe TRBD1 (5 bases). The CDR3 covers 11 residues. V was trimmed by 2 bases and J by 11 bases, leaving 9 bases between them. CDR3 sequence (DNA): TGTGCCAGCAGTTTATGGGGGGACGCTTTCTTT. Translated, it gives CASSLWGDAFF.

This clonotype was seen ten or more times. The chain carries TRBV11-3 and TRBJ2-3, with 7 bases aligning to TRBD2. CDR3 length equals 16 residues. V shed 5 bases, J shed 1 base, and the junction held 9 bases outside the gene matches. CDR1 is SGHNT, CDR2 YENEEA, per germline. The CDR3 sequence is CASSAPSGLGTDTQYF. CDR3 DNA sequence: TGTGCCAGCAGCGCTCCTAGCGGTTTGGGCACAGATACGCAGTATTTT.

This clonotype was counted ten times or more. The J gene is TRBJ2-1, the V gene TRBV27; TRBD2 is a possible D gene (5 bases). The V end was cut by 6 bases, the J end by 3 bases, with 12 bases between. CDR1 is MNHEY, CDR2 SMNVEV, per germline (reference sequence). The CDR3 length is 14 residues. The CDR3 loop reads CASRGSGYYNEQFF. CDR3 nucleotide sequence: TGTGCCAGCAGAGGATCGGGATACTACAATGAGCAGTTCTTC.

The V and J genes are TRBV19 and TRBJ2-3; D is unclear. Trimming removed 4 bases from V and 0 bases from J, with 17 bases in between. CDR1 and CDR2 from the germline V gene are LNHDA and SQIVND (reference sequence). CDR3 length equals 17 residues. The CDR3: CASSKYRTGRSTDTQYF. DNA of the CDR3: TGTGCCAGTAGTAAGTATCGGACCGGCCGAAGCACAGATACGCAGTATTTT.

At least ten counts were recorded for this clonotype. This chain links TRBV13 with TRBJ2-5, with TRBD1 identical over 10 bases. The germline V gene has CDR1 PRHDT and CDR2 FYEKMQ (reference sequence). V lost 4 bases to trimming and J lost 4 bases; unmatched junction nucleotides: 18. This CDR3 is 19 amino acids long. In DNA form, the CDR3 reads TGTGCCAGCAGCTCGGCAACCCCGGGACAGGGGAGGATACGAGAGACCCAGTACTTC. It yields the protein CASSSATPGQGRIRETQYF.

This clonotype was detected only a few times. This sequence joins TRBV7-6 and TRBJ1-6; 10 positions agree with TRBD1. The CDR3 contains 15 residues. Losses at the gene ends were 10 bases for V and 4 bases for J; bases not matched to a gene: 7. Germline V gives CDR1 SGHVS, CDR2 FNYEAQ. This CDR3 reads CATRQGASYNSPLHF. DNA of the CDR3: TGTGCCACCCGACAGGGGGCCTCGTATAATTCACCCCTCCACTTT. Based on the CDR3 plus reference TRBV7-6 and TRBJ1-6, the full variable domain is GAGVSQSPRYKVTKRGQDVALRCDPISGHVSLYWYRQALGQGPEFLTYFNYEAQQDKSGLPNDRFSAERPEGSISTLTIQRTEQRDSAMYRCATRQGASYNSPLHFGNGTRLTVT.

V usage is TRBV27 and J usage is TRBJ2-7, with D perhaps matching TRBD1 or TRBD2 (5 bases each). Trimming left V 3 bases short and J 4 bases short, with 19 bases between. CDR1 MNHEY and CDR2 SMNVEV come from the germline V gene (reference sequence). CDR3 length: 16 residues. For the CDR3, the DNA is TGTGCCAGCAGTTTGGTCACCGGGACCGACCCATACGAGCAGTACTTC. It is translated as CASSLVTGTDPYEQYF.

This clonotype is a singleton in its sample. A read error may be the cause here, since a much bigger clone is one base away. V gene TRBV28 combines with J gene TRBJ2-5, with D perhaps assigned TRBD1 or TRBD2 (5 bases each). The CDR3 spans 14 residues. V shed 10 bases and J shed 5 bases, with 20 bases lying between them. Germline loops: CDR1 MDHEN, CDR2 SYDVKM. The DNA of the CDR3 is TGTGCCACCAGAGGGGCCGCCTGGGGCGAGACCCAGTACTTC. It translates to CATRGAAWGETQYF.

This clonotype showed up many times. This chain connects TRBV28 to TRBJ2-7; D is undetermined. V lost 8 bases, J lost 9 bases, and 17 bases lay in between. The CDR3 consists of 12 residues. The germline V gene encodes CDR1 MDHEN and CDR2 SYDVKM. This CDR3 reads CASALDPLVQYF. The CDR3, as DNA: TGTGCCAGCGCTCTCGACCCGCTAGTGCAGTACTTC.

This clonotype was counted ten times or more. The chain uses TRBV6-2 or TRBV6-3 and TRBJ2-3; 7 bases match TRBD1. The CDR3 is 13 amino acids. Per germline, CDR1 MNHEY and CDR2 SVGEGT. With 10 bases clipped from V and 6 bases from J, the junction kept 10 bases outside the gene matches. DNA of the CDR3: TGTGCCACCGCGGACAGGATCGGGGATACGCAGTATTTT. Translated: CATADRIGDTQYF.

This clonotype has more than one count but fewer than ten. The chain has TRBV19 and TRBJ1-2; 9 bases are shared with TRBD1. Losses at the gene ends were 4 bases for V and 3 bases for J; bases not matched to a gene: 9. The CDR3 is 16 amino acids. Germline CDR1 and CDR2: LNHDA and SQIVND (reference sequence). Here the CDR3 DNA reads TGTGCCAGTAGTACTCCACCGGGACAGGGAGACTATGGCTACACCTTC. Its translation is CASSTPPGQGDYGYTF.